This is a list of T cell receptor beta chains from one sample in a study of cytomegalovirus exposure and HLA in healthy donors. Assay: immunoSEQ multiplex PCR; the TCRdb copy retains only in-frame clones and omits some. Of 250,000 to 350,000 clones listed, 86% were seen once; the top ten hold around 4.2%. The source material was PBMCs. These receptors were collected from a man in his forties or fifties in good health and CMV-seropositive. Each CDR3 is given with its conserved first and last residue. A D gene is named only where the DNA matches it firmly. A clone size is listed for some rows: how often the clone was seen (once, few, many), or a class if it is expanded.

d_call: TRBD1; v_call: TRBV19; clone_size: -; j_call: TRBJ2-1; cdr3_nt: TGTGCCAGTAACGCGGGACAGGGGGCGTACAATGAGCAGTTCTTC; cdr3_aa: CASNAGQGAYNEQFF
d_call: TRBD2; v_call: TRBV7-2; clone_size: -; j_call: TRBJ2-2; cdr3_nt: TGTGCCAGCAGTCTAGGGACTACAAACACCGGGGAGCTGTTTTTT; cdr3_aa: CASSLGTTNTGELFF
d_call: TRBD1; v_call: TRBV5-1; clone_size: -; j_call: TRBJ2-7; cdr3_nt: TGCGCCAGCAGCTTTGGACAGGGGGAATACTACGAGCAGTACTTC; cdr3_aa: CASSFGQGEYYEQYF
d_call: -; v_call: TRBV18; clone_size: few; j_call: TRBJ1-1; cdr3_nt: TGTGCCAGCTCACCAGCGGGGAGCACTGAAGCTTTCTTT; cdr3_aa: CASSPAGSTEAFF
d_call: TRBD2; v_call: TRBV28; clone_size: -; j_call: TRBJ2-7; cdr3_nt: TGTGCCAGCGGACCCTGGACTAGCGGGAGTTCTTACGAGCAGTACTTC; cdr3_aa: CASGPWTSGSSYEQYF
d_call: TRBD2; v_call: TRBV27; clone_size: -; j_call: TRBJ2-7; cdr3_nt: TGTGCCAGCAGTTTATCGATAGCTAGCGGGATACACGAGCAGTACTTC; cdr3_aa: CASSLSIASGIHEQYF
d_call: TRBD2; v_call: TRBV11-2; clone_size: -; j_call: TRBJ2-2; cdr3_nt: TGTGCCAGCAGCCGAATGGTCGGGAGGAGAGCCGGGGAGCTGTTTTTT; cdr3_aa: CASSRMVGRRAGELFF
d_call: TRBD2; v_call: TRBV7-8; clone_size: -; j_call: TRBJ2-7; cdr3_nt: TGTGCCAGCAGCTTATTAGCGGGAGGTTCTTACGAGCAGTACTTC; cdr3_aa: CASSLLAGGSYEQYF
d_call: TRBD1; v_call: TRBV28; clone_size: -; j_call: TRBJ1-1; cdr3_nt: TGTGCCAGCAGTTCAGACTGGACAGGGGTCACTGAAGCTTTCTTT; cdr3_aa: CASSSDWTGVTEAFF
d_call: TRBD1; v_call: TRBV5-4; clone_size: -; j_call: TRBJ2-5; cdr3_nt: TGTGCCCAAGGGGACAGGGTGAAAGAGACCCAGTACTTC; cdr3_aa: CAQGDRVKETQYF
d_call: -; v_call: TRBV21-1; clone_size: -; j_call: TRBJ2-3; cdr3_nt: TGTGCCAGCAGCAAAGAGGACAGGGGGGTCAGCACAGATACGCAGTATTTT; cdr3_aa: CASSKEDRGVSTDTQYF
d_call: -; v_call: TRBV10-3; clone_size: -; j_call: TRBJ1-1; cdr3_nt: TGTGCCATCAGTGAGTCGGCAGGGAACACTGAAGCTTTCTTT; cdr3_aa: CAISESAGNTEAFF
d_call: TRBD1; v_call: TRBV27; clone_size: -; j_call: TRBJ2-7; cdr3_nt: TGTGCCAGCAGTGACAGGGGCCACGAGCAGTACTTC; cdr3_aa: CASSDRGHEQYF
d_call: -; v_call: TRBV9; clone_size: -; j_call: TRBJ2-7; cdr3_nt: TGTGCCAGCAGCGTAGACGGTAGCGGATCCTACGAGCAGTACTTC; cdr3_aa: CASSVDGSGSYEQYF
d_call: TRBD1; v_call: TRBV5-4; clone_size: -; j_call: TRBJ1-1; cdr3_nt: TGTGCCAGCAGCTCATGGACAGGGAACGGGAACACTGAAGCTTTCTTT; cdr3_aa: CASSSWTGNGNTEAFF
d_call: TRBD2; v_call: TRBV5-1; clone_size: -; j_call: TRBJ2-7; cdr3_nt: TGCGCCAGCAGCTTGGCCGCACTAGCGGGAGCCGAGCAGTACTTC; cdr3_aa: CASSLAALAGAEQYF
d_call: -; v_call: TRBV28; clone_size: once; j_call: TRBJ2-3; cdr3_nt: TGTGCCAGCAGCCTAATAGGGGCGGCTAAGTATTTT; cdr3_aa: CASSLIGAAKYF
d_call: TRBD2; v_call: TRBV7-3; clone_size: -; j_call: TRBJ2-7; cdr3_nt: TGTGCCAGCACTAGGGAGGGAGGACCCTACGAGCAGTACTTC; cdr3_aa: CASTREGGPYEQYF
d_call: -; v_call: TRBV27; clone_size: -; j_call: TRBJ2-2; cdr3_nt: TGTGCCAGCAGTTTAAATCTCGGCGGGGGCTTCACCGGGGAGCTGTTTTTT; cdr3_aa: CASSLNLGGGFTGELFF
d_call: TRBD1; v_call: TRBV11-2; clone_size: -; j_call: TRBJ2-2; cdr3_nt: TGTGCCAGCAGCCCGCTCAGGGGGCTAGACGGGGAGCTGTTTTTT; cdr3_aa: CASSPLRGLDGELFF
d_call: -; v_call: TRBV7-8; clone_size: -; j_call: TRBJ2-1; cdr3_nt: TGTGCCAGCAGCTTAGTTCGGGGGAACGTTGACAATGAGCAGTTCTTC; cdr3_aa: CASSLVRGNVDNEQFF
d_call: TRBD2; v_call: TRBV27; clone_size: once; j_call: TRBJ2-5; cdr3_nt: TGTGCCAGCAGCCCAGACTTTCCGGGACTAGCGGGAGTTTGGACCCAGTACTTC; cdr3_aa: CASSPDFPGLAGVWTQYF
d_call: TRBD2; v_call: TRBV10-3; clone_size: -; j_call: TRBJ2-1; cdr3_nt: TGTGCCATCAGTGAGTCGGGACTAGCGGACAATGAGCAGTTCTTC; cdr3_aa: CAISESGLADNEQFF
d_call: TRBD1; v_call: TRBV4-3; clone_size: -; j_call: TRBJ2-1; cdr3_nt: TGCGCCAGCAGCCAGGGGCACGGGACAGGGCCTCTCTACAATGAGCAGTTCTTC; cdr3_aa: CASSQGHGTGPLYNEQFF
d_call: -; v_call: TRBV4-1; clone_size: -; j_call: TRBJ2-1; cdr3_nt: TGCGCCAGCAGCGCAGGAAGTGGTTCCAATGAGCAGTTCTTC; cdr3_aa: CASSAGSGSNEQFF
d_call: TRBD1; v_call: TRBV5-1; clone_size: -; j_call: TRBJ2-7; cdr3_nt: TGCGCCAGCAGCACCCATACAGGGGACGAGCAGTACTTC; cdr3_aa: CASSTHTGDEQYF
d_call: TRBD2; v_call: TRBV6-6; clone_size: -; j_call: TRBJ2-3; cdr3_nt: TGTGCCAGCAGTTTCGGACTAGCGGATACGCAGTATTTT; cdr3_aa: CASSFGLADTQYF
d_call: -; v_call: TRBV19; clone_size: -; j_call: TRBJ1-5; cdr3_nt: TGTGCCAGTAGTATACGCAGTAGCAATCAGCCCCAGCATTTT; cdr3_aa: CASSIRSSNQPQHF
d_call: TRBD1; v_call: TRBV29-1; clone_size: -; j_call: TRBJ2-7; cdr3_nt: TGCAGCGTTGAAACTGGGGACAGGCAAGCCTACGAGCAGTACTTC; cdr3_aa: CSVETGDRQAYEQYF
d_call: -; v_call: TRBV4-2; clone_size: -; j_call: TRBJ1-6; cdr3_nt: TGTGCCAGCAGCCAGTATGATTCACCCCTCCACTTT; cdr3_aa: CASSQYDSPLHF
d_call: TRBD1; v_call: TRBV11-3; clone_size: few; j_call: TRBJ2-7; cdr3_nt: TGTGCCAGCAGCCCCAGGGGGCTAGCGATATCCTACGAGCAGTACTTC; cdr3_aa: CASSPRGLAISYEQYF
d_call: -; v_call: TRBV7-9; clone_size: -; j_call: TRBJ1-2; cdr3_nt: TGTGCCAGCAGCTTAAGTTTGGGGGCGAACTATGGCTACACCTTC; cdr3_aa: CASSLSLGANYGYTF
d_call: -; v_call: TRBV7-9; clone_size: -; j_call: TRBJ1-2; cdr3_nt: TGTGCCAGCAGCCAAACAGGGAACTATGGCTACACCTTC; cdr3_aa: CASSQTGNYGYTF
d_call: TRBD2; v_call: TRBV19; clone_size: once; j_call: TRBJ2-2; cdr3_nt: TGTGCCAGTAGTATAGAATACGGGGGGGCCGGGGAGCTGTTTTTT; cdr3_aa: CASSIEYGGAGELFF
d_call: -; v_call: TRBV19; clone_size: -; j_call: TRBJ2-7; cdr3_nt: TGTGCCAGTAGTATCCCAGCGGCCTCCTACGAGCAGTACTTC; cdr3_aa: CASSIPAASYEQYF
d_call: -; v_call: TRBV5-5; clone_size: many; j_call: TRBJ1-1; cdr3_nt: TGTGCCAGCGGAGTCACGAACACTGAAGCTTTCTTT; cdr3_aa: CASGVTNTEAFF
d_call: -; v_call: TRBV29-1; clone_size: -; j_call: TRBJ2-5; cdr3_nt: TGCAGCGTTCTCCGTCCCGGGGAGGAGACCCAGTACTTC; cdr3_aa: CSVLRPGEETQYF
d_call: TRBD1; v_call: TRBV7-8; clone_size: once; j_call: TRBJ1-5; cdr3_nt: TGTGCCAGCAGACCTCAGGGGGCTAGCAATCAGCCCCAGCATTTT; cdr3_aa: CASRPQGASNQPQHF
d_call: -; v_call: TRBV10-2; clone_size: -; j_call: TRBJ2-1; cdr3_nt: TGCGCCAGCAGTGAGCCAGGACTACCGGATCGGTCCTACAATGAGCAGTTCTTC; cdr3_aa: CASSEPGLPDRSYNEQFF
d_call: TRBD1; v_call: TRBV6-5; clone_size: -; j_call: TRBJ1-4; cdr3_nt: TGTGCCAGCAGTTACTCGCTACAGGGGAATGAAAAACTGTTTTTT; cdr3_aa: CASSYSLQGNEKLFF